This entry lists 12 T cell receptor beta chains sequenced from one sample in a study of blood T cell repertoires in COVID-19. The protocol was immunoSEQ multiplex PCR, while the TCRdb copy is restricted to in-frame clones and leaves out a portion. The sample consists of tens of thousands of clones, about 88% of them appearing once. Sequenced: peripheral blood. These receptor sequences come from a man in his 70s with active or convalescent COVID-19.

The DNA of the CDR3 is TGTGCCAGCAGTTACGTGGTCGGCGGGGGTACCTACGAGCAGTACTTC. Residues: CASSYVVGGGTYEQYF. The chain couples TRBV6-6 to TRBJ2-7, with 7 bases that match TRBD2. Germline values: CDR1 MNHNY, CDR2 SVGAGI (reference sequence). The V and J ends lost 2 bases and 2 bases, in that order; junction bases with no gene match: 9. The CDR3 loop spans 16 amino acids.

The chain is built from TRBV11-2 and TRBJ1-2, with D perhaps matching TRBD1 (5 bases). CDR3 length: 15 residues. Germline loops: CDR1 SGHAT, CDR2 FQNNGV. V was clipped by 1 base and J by 7 bases, with 16 bases between them. The CDR3 nucleotides read TGTGCCAGCAGCTTAGCAGGGAGGGTCGCAGGTGGCTACACCTTC. Its protein product is CASSLAGRVAGGYTF.

This chain joins TRBV12-5 and TRBJ2-3; TRBD1 aligns across 8 bases. The V segment lost 7 bases and the J segment 8 bases; nucleotides outside the gene matches: 14. Germline V CDR1 and CDR2: LGHNT, FRNRAP. The CDR3 spans 15 residues. CDR3 amino acids: CASAPGQAFASTQYF. CDR3 DNA: TGTGCTAGTGCCCCGGGACAGGCGTTTGCCAGTACGCAGTATTTT.

V gene TRBV3-1 (or the pseudogene TRBV3-2) combines with J gene TRBJ1-1, with 7 nucleotides matching TRBD1. J lost 5 bases, V lost 6 bases, and 9 bases had no gene match. The CDR3 has 14 residues. Germline-derived CDR1 and CDR2 are LGHDT and YNNKEL (reference sequence). This CDR3 is CASSLGQIGTEAFF. CDR3 nucleotide sequence: TGTGCCAGCAGTCTGGGACAGATTGGGACTGAAGCTTTCTTT.

This rearrangement joins TRBV4-2 to TRBJ2-1; 7 nucleotides line up with TRBD1. Germline trimming cut 0 bases from V and 4 bases from J; bases unmatched to any gene: 9. This CDR3 contains 17 residues. CDR1 and CDR2 (germline): LGHNA, YNFKEQ. The CDR3: CASSQDPAGTVYNEQFF. CDR3 DNA sequence: TGTGCCAGCAGCCAAGATCCGGCCGGGACAGTTTACAATGAGCAGTTCTTC.

This chain uses TRBV30 with TRBJ1-5, with D possibly matching TRBD1 (5 bases). There are 15 residues in the CDR3. CDR1 GTSNPN and CDR2 SVGIG come from the germline V gene (reference sequence). CDR3 bases: TGTGCGGCCACGGGGGACCCTTATAGCAATCAGCCCCAGCATTTT. This codes for CAATGDPYSNQPQHF. Complete variable domain (other parts from reference TRBV30 and TRBJ1-5): SQTIHQWPATLVQPVGSPLSLECTVEGTSNPNLYWYRQAAGRGLQLLFYSVGIGQISSEVPQNLSASRPQDRQFILSSKKLLLSDSGFYLCAATGDPYSNQPQHFGDGTRLSIL.

The chain carries TRBV25-1 and TRBJ2-7; D may be TRBD2 (5 bases). Trimming stripped 0 bases from V and 4 bases from J, with 10 bases between. The germline V gene encodes CDR1 MGHDK and CDR2 SYGVNS. The CDR3 runs 14 residues. CDR3 DNA sequence: TGTGCCAGCAGTGAATATCCCAGGAGGTACGAGCAGTACTTC. Its translation is CASSEYPRRYEQYF.

This chain connects TRBV19 to TRBJ2-3; tentatively, D is TRBD1 (6 bases). Germline V gene lookup returns CDR1 LNHDA and CDR2 SQIVND (reference sequence). The CDR3 is 12 residues long. CDR3 bases: TGTGCTTCAGAAGGGGGACGAGATACGCAGTATTTT. It is translated as CASEGGRDTQYF.

This chain uses TRBV5-4 with TRBJ2-5; the D gene is possibly TRBD2 (6 bases). Germline V gene lookup returns CDR1 SGHNT and CDR2 YYREEE (reference sequence). This CDR3 contains 14 residues. With 10 bases removed from V and 3 bases from J, the gap between germline ends came to 19 bases. This CDR3 is CAGGDLWKKETQYF. The CDR3 region has the DNA TGTGCCGGAGGGGACCTTTGGAAGAAAGAGACCCAGTACTTC.

The rearrangement links TRBV2 to TRBJ2-5; tentatively, D is TRBD2 (6 bases). The CDR3 loop spans 12 amino acids. Looked up from germline, CDR1 is SNHLY and CDR2 is FYNNEI. Trimming removed 10 bases from V and 5 bases from J, with 14 bases in between. This CDR3 reads CATGGFGETQYF. For the CDR3, the DNA is TGTGCCACAGGAGGGTTCGGGGAGACCCAGTACTTC.

The chain carries TRBV25-1 and TRBJ1-1; D unresolved. Trimming shortened V by 1 base and J by 6 bases, and 15 bases separated the two germline ends. This CDR3 region has 15 residues. Per the germline V gene, CDR1 is MGHDK and CDR2 is SYGVNS. The CDR3 sequence: CASSEFAGGRAEAFF. The DNA of the CDR3 is TGTGCCAGCAGTGAATTTGCGGGAGGGAGGGCTGAAGCTTTCTTT.

This sequence joins TRBV6-5 and TRBJ1-2; D unclear. Germline CDR1 MNHEY, CDR2 SVGAGI. The CDR3 is 14 amino acids. V was pared by 7 bases and J by 6 bases, with 18 bases between. CDR3 in amino acids: CASIPHFDSNGYTF. DNA for the CDR3: TGTGCCAGCATCCCCCATTTCGACTCAAATGGCTACACCTTC.